Below, one T cell receptor (beta chain) is given with its context. Its antigen is not known. The entry originates in a study of T cell responses to AZD1222 COVID-19 vaccine. Study outcomes and limitations: White British ancestry dominated among donors, who included more females, and clonal diversity was possibly underestimated. Scientists sampled the repertoires only once the peak T cell response had passed. Unmutated variant regions are reportedly the target of nearly half of TCRs that are spike-specific.

Libraries were prepared by immunoSEQ multiplex PCR; TCRdb keeps only in-frame clonotypes and omits some of them. In the table there are tens of thousands of clones, roughly 89% of which are singletons. Trimming at V came to 4 bases and at J to 5 bases, leaving 3 bases not matched to a gene. Per the germline V gene, CDR1 is SGHTA and CDR2 is FQGTGA. The CDR3 is 16 residues long. Pooling covered second doses at about 4 or about 12 weeks. This rearrangement joins TRBV7-3 to TRBJ2-2, with 14 bases lining up with TRBD2. The clonotype comes from an adult who received the AZD1222 COVID-19 vaccine. The sequences come from peripheral blood, collected 28 days after the second AZD1222 dose. CDR3 region: CASSSGTSGSTGELFF. CDR3 bases: TGTGCCAGCAGCTCTGGGACTAGCGGGAGTACCGGGGAGCTGTTTTTT.